This T cell receptor (beta chain) was recorded in a study of blood T cell repertoires in COVID-19. In the study overall: Italy, Spain and the United States were the sources of the convalescent and acute COVID-19 samples. PBMCs, B-cell-depleted T cells, or T cells were the source of the cDNA or gDNA that made up the material.

This CDR3 has 17 residues. CDR1 is LNHNV and CDR2 is YYDKDF in the germline V gene (reference sequence). The V gene lost 0 bases and the J gene lost 5 bases, with 14 bases spanning the gap. Original data processing: Cell counts per sample came from amplifying reference gene primers. TCRdb keeps only in-frame clones here, not all; method: immunoSEQ multiplex PCR. V and J calls plus clone size are reproduced from that table; the DNA served to infer D and trimming. The table lists around 69,000 clones, 80% to 90% of them singletons. The sequence came from a woman in her 70s with acute or convalescent COVID-19. The genes are TRBV15 and TRBJ1-6, with TRBD1 as a possible D gene (5 bases). Sequencing used peripheral blood. CDR3 sequence reads: CATSREGAGRDNSPLHF. In DNA, the CDR3 is TGTGCCACCAGCAGAGAAGGCGCGGGACGGGATAATTCACCCCTCCACTTT.